Presented here are 22 T cell receptor beta chains from one specimen sequenced in a study of blood T cell repertoires in COVID-19. TCRdb's copy holds only in-frame clones and misses some; the assay was immunoSEQ multiplex PCR. The data show fewer than 200,000 clones, with about three quarters seen just once and approximately 27% held by the top ten. The sequenced material came from peripheral blood. The receptors were sampled from a woman between 65 and 79 years old with acute or convalescent COVID-19.

This clone has a handful of counts. The chain combines TRBV7-9 with TRBJ2-5; D possibly corresponds to TRBD2 (5 bases). Germline V CDR1 and CDR2: SEHNR, FQNEAQ (reference sequence). The CDR3 runs 12 residues. The V end was cut by 4 bases, the J end by 4 bases, with 7 bases between. CDR3 DNA: TGTGCCAGCAGCTGGACTTCAGAGACCCAGTACTTC. This sequence encodes CASSWTSETQYF. Based on the CDR3 plus reference TRBV7-9 and TRBJ2-5, the full variable domain is DTGVSQNPRHKITKRGQNVTFRCDPISEHNRLYWYRQTLGQGPEFLTYFQNEAQLEKSRLLSDRFSAERPKGSFSTLEIQRTEQGDSAMYLCASSWTSETQYFGPGTRLLVL.

This chain connects TRBV10-3 to TRBJ2-1; no definite D call. The CDR3 consists of 13 residues. Germline CDR1 ENHRY, CDR2 SYGVKD. V gave up 3 bases and J gave up 5 bases, with 8 bases separating them. Here the CDR3 DNA reads TGTGCCATCAGTGACTCGCGGAACAATGAGCAGTTCTTC. Its protein product is CAISDSRNNEQFF.

The rearrangement uses TRBV6-2 or TRBV6-3 and TRBJ1-2, with 9 bases matching TRBD1. Trimming cost V 5 bases and J 4 bases; bases outside gene matches: 8. The CDR3 sequence is 15 residues long. Germline V gene data show CDR1 as MNHEY and CDR2 as SVGEGT. The CDR3 protein is CASSRQGVLGYGYTF. Written as DNA, the CDR3 is TGTGCCAGCAGTCGACAGGGGGTCTTAGGCTATGGCTACACCTTC.

V and J are TRBV9 and TRBJ2-7, with a weak D call TRBD1 (6 bases). Germline V gene data show CDR1 as SGDLS and CDR2 as YYNGEE. V lost 4 bases and J 3 bases, leaving 17 bases between the germline ends. The CDR3 runs to 15 residues. The CDR3 DNA reads as TGTGCCAGCAGCCCCCAAGGACAGCCATTCTACGAGCAGTACTTC. Its protein product is CASSPQGQPFYEQYF.

V and J are TRBV5-1 and TRBJ1-2, with D possibly matching TRBD1 (5 bases). The germline CDR1 and CDR2 sequences are SGHRS and YFSETQ. V gave up 4 bases and J gave up 0 bases, with 10 bases separating them. The CDR3 sequence is 14 residues long. CDR3 region: CASSLTVTNYGYTF. The DNA of the CDR3 is TGCGCCAGCAGCCTGACAGTAACTAACTATGGCTACACCTTC.

The gene calls are TRBV7-3 and TRBJ2-1, with 11 bases aligning to TRBD2. The CDR3 has 15 amino acids. With 5 bases clipped from V and 6 bases from J, the junction kept 6 bases outside the gene matches. Germline lookup yields CDR1 SGHTA and CDR2 FQGTGA. DNA of the CDR3: TGTGCCAGCAGCCTGACTAGCGGGATACCCAATGAGCAGTTCTTC. It specifies CASSLTSGIPNEQFF. The full variable domain, with the rest looked up from reference TRBV7-3 and TRBJ2-1, is GAGVSQTPSNKVTEKGKYVELRCDPISGHTALYWYRQSLGQGPEFLIYFQGTGAADDSGLPNDRFFAVRPEGSVSTLKIQRTERGDSAVYLCASSLTSGIPNEQFFGPGTRLTVL.

The chain is built from TRBV29-1 and TRBJ2-3; TRBD2 aligns across 7 bases. CDR3 length: 13 amino acids. With 7 bases clipped from V and 2 bases from J, the junction kept 6 bases outside the gene matches. The germline CDR1 and CDR2 sequences are SQVTM and ANQGSEA. CDR3 in amino acids: CSARAGATDTQYF. CDR3 DNA sequence: TGCAGCGCGAGGGCGGGAGCCACAGATACGCAGTATTTT.

The chain joins TRBV10-1 to TRBJ1-1; 8 bases match TRBD1. CDR1 and CDR2 (germline): WNHNN, SYGVQD (reference sequence). CDR3 length: 15 amino acids. With 4 bases clipped from V and 1 base from J, the junction kept 5 bases outside the gene matches. For the CDR3, the DNA is TGCGCCAGCAGTGGGACCGGGACAGGGAACACTGAAGCTTTCTTT. Translation gives CASSGTGTGNTEAFF.

The gene calls are TRBV7-8 and TRBJ1-2; 8 bases line up with TRBD1. Germline trimming cut 6 bases from V and 1 base from J; bases unmatched to any gene: 4. CDR3 length: 14 amino acids. The germline gives CDR1 SGHVS, CDR2 FQNEAQ. CDR3 coding DNA: TGTGCCAGCAGTTGGGACAGGAGTAACTATGGCTACACCTTC. Encoded protein: CASSWDRSNYGYTF.

V is TRBV12-1 and J is TRBJ2-7; the table's D call, TRBD2, has no DNA check behind it. TRBV12-1 is designated a pseudogene. This CDR3 contains 15 residues. The CDR3 DNA reads as TGTGCCAGCAGCTTTGCGGTGGAACAGCGGGCTCCGCAGTACTTC. It is translated as CASSFAVEQRAPQYF.

The V gene is TRBV30, the J gene TRBJ2-7; TRBD1 agrees at 7 bases. The CDR3 is made up of 14 amino acids. V lost 2 bases to trimming and J lost 2 bases; unmatched junction nucleotides: 6. Germline V CDR1 and CDR2: GTSNPN, SVGIG (reference sequence). CDR3 amino acids: CAWSKTGNTYEQYF. Here the CDR3 DNA reads TGTGCCTGGAGTAAGACAGGGAATACCTACGAGCAGTACTTC.

This chain links TRBV11-1 with TRBJ2-1; TRBD2 aligns across 13 bases. Germline assignment: CDR1 SGHAT and CDR2 FQDESV (reference sequence). CDR3 length equals 16 residues. V lost 0 bases, J lost 5 bases, and 1 base stayed unmatched. CDR3 in amino acids: CASSLAGLAGNNEQFF. In DNA, the CDR3 is TGTGCCAGCAGCTTAGCGGGACTAGCGGGAAACAATGAGCAGTTCTTC.

The rearrangement joins TRBV24-1 to TRBJ2-2; 10 bases align to TRBD2. This CDR3 region has 15 residues. J gave up 6 bases and V 7 bases, and 7 bases lay outside the gene matches. Per germline, CDR1 KGHDR and CDR2 SFDVKD. DNA of the CDR3: TGTGCCACCAGGGGCCCCAGCGGGAGGGCCGGGGAGCTGTTTTTT. Its translation: CATRGPSGRAGELFF.

The V gene is TRBV5-1, the J gene TRBJ2-1; a possible D gene is TRBD2 (5 bases). Trimming took 7 bases from V and 7 from J, leaving 18 bases between them. Germline V lookup: CDR1 SGHRS, CDR2 YFSETQ. CDR3 length: 14 amino acids. The CDR3 region has the DNA TGCGCCAGCCGGGAAACCCTTTTAGAGAATGAGCAGTTCTTC. It encodes CASRETLLENEQFF. Complete variable domain (other parts from reference TRBV5-1 and TRBJ2-1): KAGVTQTPRYLIKTRGQQVTLSCSPISGHRSVSWYQQTPGQGLQFLFEYFSETQRNKGNFPGRFSGRQFSNSRSEMNVSTLELGDSALYLCASRETLLENEQFFGPGTRLTVL.

This chain connects TRBV5-1 to TRBJ2-1; 8 bases agree with TRBD1. This CDR3 contains 14 residues. Trimming took 0 bases from V and 7 from J; bases not matched to a gene: 3. Germline values: CDR1 SGHRS, CDR2 YFSETQ. CDR3 DNA sequence: TGCGCCAGCAGCTTGGTGAGACAGGGGAATGAGCAGTTCTTC. It encodes CASSLVRQGNEQFF.

The rearrangement uses TRBV5-6 and TRBJ1-3; no definite D call. Trimming took off 1 base at V and 2 bases at J, with 13 bases between the two ends. Germline lookup yields CDR1 SGHDT and CDR2 YYEEEE. The CDR3 consists of 16 residues. In nucleotides, the CDR3 is TGTGCCAGCAGCTTGAGCCGGAGGGCGACTGGAAACACCATATATTTT. It translates to CASSLSRRATGNTIYF.

The chain joins TRBV18 to TRBJ1-2; 7 bases map to TRBD1. Germline lookup yields CDR1 KGHSH and CDR2 LQKENI. Trimming removed 0 bases from V and 4 bases from J; junction bases left unmatched: 5. This CDR3 is built from 15 residues. CDR3 nucleotides: TGTGCCAGCTCACCACCTAACCGGGACAGCTATGGCTACACCTTC. The encoded protein is CASSPPNRDSYGYTF.

CDR3 sequence reads: CASSLAPGLAPPPQYF. In nucleotides, the CDR3 is TGTGCCAGCAGCTTAGCGCCGGGACTAGCCCCCCCGCCGCAGTATTTT. This chain connects TRBV7-2 to TRBJ2-3; 9 nucleotides match TRBD2. V lost 0 bases to trimming and J lost 10 bases; unmatched junction nucleotides: 11. Germline-derived CDR1 and CDR2 are SGHTA and FQGNSA. This CDR3 spans 16 amino acids.

J is TRBJ2-5 and V is TRBV6-5; a weak D match, TRBD2 (5 bases). V lost 9 bases and J 2 bases, leaving 13 bases between the germline ends. The CDR3 runs to 13 residues. Germline CDR1 MNHEY, CDR2 SVGAGI. The chain's CDR3 is CASFGLSQETQYF. The CDR3 DNA reads TGTGCCAGTTTCGGACTGTCACAAGAGACCCAGTACTTC.

This chain uses TRBV29-1 with TRBJ2-1; 13 nucleotides match TRBD2. The CDR3 length is 15 residues. The germline gives CDR1 SQVTM, CDR2 ANQGSEA. Trimming cost V 0 bases and J 6 bases; bases outside gene matches: 2. The CDR3 protein is CSVEETSGRINEQFF. CDR3 nucleotides: TGCAGCGTTGAAGAGACTAGCGGGAGGATCAATGAGCAGTTCTTC.

This chain links TRBV19 with TRBJ1-1, with 12 bases matching TRBD1. This CDR3 region has 15 residues. CDR1 LNHDA and CDR2 SQIVND come from the germline V gene (reference sequence). Trimming at V came to 4 bases and at J to 6 bases, leaving 6 bases not matched to a gene. CDR3 region: CASSTLGQGASEAFF. CDR3 sequence (DNA): TGTGCCAGTAGTACCCTGGGACAGGGGGCCTCTGAAGCTTTCTTT.

V is TRBV18 and J is TRBJ2-5, with unresolved D. V was shortened by 0 bases and J by 4 bases, with 12 bases between the two germline ends. CDR1 and CDR2 from the germline V gene are KGHSH and LQKENI. The CDR3 loop spans 15 amino acids. The CDR3 reads CASSPPFSPGETQYF. The CDR3 coding sequence is TGTGCCAGCTCACCACCTTTTAGCCCGGGAGAGACCCAGTACTTC.